The next 18 T cell receptor beta chains were all read from a single sample in a study of radiation and T cells in renal cell carcinoma. Treatment noted: 15 Gy SBRT to primary tumor, nephrectomy 4 weeks later. Sequenced by immunoSEQ multiplex PCR; TCRdb stores in-frame clones only, minus some. The sample includes some 14,000 clones, 64% of them seen just once. Sequenced here: tumor tissue, sampled from a patient whose treatment included radiotherapy and nephrectomy. Source of these receptors: a woman aged 70 to 79 with renal cell carcinoma.

The V and J genes are TRBV28 and TRBJ1-1; 7 bases are shared with TRBD1. The length of the CDR3 is 16 residues. CDR1 and CDR2 from the germline V gene are MDHEN and SYDVKM. Trimming at V came to 5 bases and at J to 1 base, leaving 10 bases not matched to a gene. CDR3 loop: CASSQGWRGRNTEAFF. The CDR3 DNA sequence: TGTGCCAGCAGTCAGGGCTGGAGGGGGCGGAACACTGAAGCTTTCTTT.

A few counts support this clone. The rearrangement uses TRBV29-1 and TRBJ2-7; the D call may be TRBD1 or TRBD2 (5 bases each). The CDR3 has 12 residues. V was pared by 7 bases and J by 9 bases, with 19 bases between. CDR1 SQVTM and CDR2 ANQGSEA come from the germline V gene. For the CDR3, the DNA is TGCAGCGGGGGGACCTCCGAAAGGAGGCAGTACTTC. Encoded protein: CSGGTSERRQYF.

In nucleotides, the CDR3 is TGTGCCAGCAGCTGGGACTCGAGGGGCTACACCTTC. This translates into CASSWDSRGYTF. The J gene is TRBJ1-2, the V gene TRBV5-4; a weak D match, TRBD1 (5 bases). The V gene lost 3 bases and the J gene lost 8 bases, with 11 bases spanning the gap. The CDR3 covers 12 residues. The germline V gene encodes CDR1 SGHNT and CDR2 YYREEE (reference sequence).

This clone was picked up a small number of times. V gene TRBV2 combines with J gene TRBJ1-5; TRBD1 aligns across 7 bases. After removal of 5 bases from V and 6 bases from J, the junction contained 10 bases not matched to a gene. The germline V gene encodes CDR1 SNHLY and CDR2 FYNNEI. The CDR3 spans 15 residues. CDR3 sequence: CASSPQGGRSQPQHF. The CDR3 nucleotides read TGTGCCAGCAGTCCGCAGGGGGGTCGTAGTCAGCCCCAGCATTTT.

The J gene is TRBJ2-1, the V gene TRBV7-3; 13 nucleotides line up with TRBD2. Germline V gives CDR1 SGHTA, CDR2 FQGTGA. The CDR3 consists of 19 residues. Losses at the gene ends were 5 bases for V and 0 bases for J; bases not matched to a gene: 10. The CDR3 DNA reads as TGTGCCAGCAGCACCCCTGGGACTAGCGGGATGAACTCCTACAATGAGCAGTTCTTC. Its protein is CASSTPGTSGMNSYNEQFF.

The chain has TRBV5-1 and TRBJ2-3; 13 bases agree with TRBD2. This CDR3 is built from 17 residues. V was pared by 0 bases and J by 2 bases, with 3 bases of the junction left unmatched. The germline CDR1 and CDR2 sequences are SGHRS and YFSETQ. The CDR3 coding sequence is TGCGCCAGCAGCTTGGGGACTAGCGGGGGCTACACAGATACGCAGTATTTT. Its translation: CASSLGTSGGYTDTQYF.

In this sample, this clone turned up a few times. This chain uses TRBV9 with TRBJ1-1; D gene unclear. The CDR3 has 14 residues. V was clipped by 0 bases and J by 1 base, with 7 bases between them. Germline V gene sequence: CDR1 SGDLS, CDR2 YYNGEE. The CDR3 is CASSVAAGNTEAFF. The CDR3, as DNA: TGTGCCAGCAGCGTAGCGGCCGGGAACACTGAAGCTTTCTTT.

This chain links TRBV5-1 with TRBJ2-2; TRBD2 matches at 10 bases. The CDR3 is made up of 18 amino acids. Germline loops: CDR1 SGHRS, CDR2 YFSETQ. V was clipped by 0 bases and J by 6 bases; unmatched bases: 11. The CDR3 nucleotides read TGCGCCAGCAGCTTGGTGAGCGGGGGGGCGAACAACGCCGGGGAGCTGTTTTTT. Protein sequence: CASSLVSGGANNAGELFF.

The chain has TRBV5-4 and TRBJ2-7, with 7 bases that match TRBD1. The V and J ends lost 2 bases and 7 bases, in that order; junction bases with no gene match: 6. The V gene's germline CDR1 is SGHNT and CDR2 YYREEE (reference sequence). The CDR3 is made up of 13 amino acids. The CDR3 loop is CASSFDRAREQYF. CDR3 DNA sequence: TGTGCCAGCAGCTTCGACAGGGCCCGGGAGCAGTACTTC.

The chain uses TRBV4-1 and TRBJ2-2, with D uncertain. V was trimmed by 0 bases and J by 5 bases, leaving 7 bases between them. Germline CDR1 reads MGHRA; CDR2 reads YSYEKL. The CDR3 is 14 amino acids. The CDR3 DNA is TGCGCCAGCAGCCAAGAGGGCGCAACCGGGGAGCTGTTTTTT. Protein sequence: CASSQEGATGELFF.

The chain uses TRBV20-1 and TRBJ2-5, with D hard to call. Germline-derived CDR1 and CDR2 are DFQATT and SNEGSKA (reference sequence). This CDR3 region has 11 residues. Trimming took 5 bases from V and 0 from J, leaving 4 bases between them. CDR3 in DNA: TGCAGTGCTTGGTACCAAGAGACCCAGTACTTC. Translating it yields CSAWYQETQYF.

This clone has just one count. CDR3 in DNA: TGTGCCAGTACCCCGCGGGGTACTGAAGCTTTCTTT. Encoded protein: CASTPRGTEAFF. This chain uses TRBV19 with TRBJ1-1, with D unclear. The CDR3 totals 12 residues. V was cut by 7 bases and J by 5 bases, with 11 bases left in between. From germline, CDR1 is LNHDA and CDR2 SQIVND (reference sequence).

The V call is TRBV5-6, the J call TRBJ1-5, with TRBD1 as a possible D gene (5 bases). Germline V gene data show CDR1 as SGHDT and CDR2 as YYEEEE. CDR3 length: 17 residues. Trimming took off 1 base at V and 0 bases at J, with 14 bases between the two ends. The CDR3 nucleotides are TGTGCCAGCAGCTTGTGGGGGGGGGATGGTAGCAATCAGCCCCAGCATTTT. Translated: CASSLWGGDGSNQPQHF.

J is TRBJ1-1 and V is TRBV4-2, with D possibly being TRBD1 (5 bases). V was cut by 3 bases and J by 6 bases, with 14 bases left in between. Germline V gene sequence: CDR1 LGHNA, CDR2 YNFKEQ. There are 14 residues in the CDR3. This chain's CDR3 is CASSQIQDAAEAFF. The CDR3 DNA is TGTGCCAGCAGCCAGATACAGGATGCGGCTGAAGCTTTCTTT.

The rearrangement uses TRBV11-3 and TRBJ2-5, with D perhaps TRBD1 or TRBD2 (5 bases each). V was shortened by 3 bases and J by 4 bases, with 12 bases between the two germline ends. CDR1 is SGHNT, CDR2 YENEEA, per germline. The CDR3 length is 14 residues. CDR3 sequence reads: CASSFGAAGETQYF. The CDR3 DNA is TGTGCCAGCAGCTTCGGGGCCGCGGGAGAGACCCAGTACTTC.

The V call is TRBV6-5, the J call TRBJ2-1, with 8 positions matching TRBD2. The germline CDR1 and CDR2 sequences are MNHEY and SVGAGI. CDR3 size: 15 residues. Trimming took 4 bases from V and 5 from J; bases not matched to a gene: 7. CDR3 region: CASSSSGGGDNEQFF. CDR3 bases: TGTGCCAGCAGTTCGAGCGGGGGAGGGGACAATGAGCAGTTCTTC.

This clone has a handful of counts. The chain couples TRBV10-3 to TRBJ2-7; 8 bases fit TRBD2. V shed 2 bases, J shed 5 bases, and the junction held 2 bases outside the gene matches. CDR3 length: 13 amino acids. Germline CDR1 is ENHRY and CDR2 is SYGVKD. This chain's CDR3 is CAISEREGDEQYF. CDR3 coding DNA: TGTGCCATCAGTGAGCGGGAGGGCGACGAGCAGTACTTC.

The chain employs TRBV5-5 and TRBJ2-5, with TRBD2 matching 14 bases. This CDR3 is 16 amino acids long. After removal of 0 bases from V and 5 bases from J, the junction contained 3 bases not matched to a gene. CDR1 and CDR2 (germline): SGHKS, YYEKEE (reference sequence). The CDR3 is CASSLGLAGGHETQYF. CDR3 nucleotide sequence: TGTGCCAGCAGCTTGGGACTAGCGGGGGGGCATGAGACCCAGTACTTC.